The T cell receptor (beta chain) under discussion was sequenced for a study of type 1 regulatory T cells. About the research overall: This in vitro CD4 product, T-allo10, is enriched for Tr1 cells and alloantigen-specific.

The CDR3 spans 15 residues. Germline CDR1 is LNHDA and CDR2 is SQIVND (reference sequence). Trimming removed 3 bases at V and 6 bases at J, with 17 bases between. The sample holds a few counts of this clonotype. TCRdb reprocessed the reads via MiXCR and lists one record per CDR3 protein. The data show approximately 90,000 distinct CDR3 sequences, with roughly 28% seen just once and less than 2.5% held by the top ten. Sample: CD4+ T cells, either the whole sample or a sorted fraction (not recorded which). The rearrangement uses TRBV19 and TRBJ1-1; unclear D gene. This clonotype originated in a human donor in good health. The CDR3 loop is CASSMGQARYSEAFF. In DNA form, the CDR3 reads TGTGCCAGTAGTATGGGCCAGGCCCGTTATTCTGAAGCTTTCTTT.